The 15 T cell receptor beta chains below all came from one sample that was sequenced in a study of control samples from healthy donors and cancer patients. Sequencing was performed with immunoSEQ multiplex PCR; in TCRdb, only in-frame clones are kept and a portion is missing. The table records 190,000 or so clones, roughly 93% of them present only once. Sequencing input: blood. The receptor source for this set is a young man in good health.

This clone was detected once. The chain employs TRBV12-3 or TRBV12-4 and TRBJ2-7; D is ambiguous. V was clipped by 4 bases and J by 7 bases, with 14 bases between them. This CDR3 is built from 13 residues. The CDR3 loop reads CASSYHSELEQYF. CDR3 coding DNA: TGTGCCAGCAGTTACCACAGTGAACTGGAGCAGTACTTC.

This chain joins TRBV18 and TRBJ2-3, with D uncertain. V gave up 3 bases and J gave up 6 bases, with 10 bases separating them. CDR1 is KGHSH and CDR2 is LQKENI in the germline V gene. CDR3 length: 13 residues. The CDR3 sequence: CASSPGNADTQYF. DNA of the CDR3: TGTGCCAGCTCACCCGGCAATGCGGATACGCAGTATTTT.

This clone was recorded a few times. The rearrangement links TRBV27 to TRBJ2-3; D perhaps matches TRBD2 (7 bases). The CDR3 loop spans 16 amino acids. Germline V CDR1 and CDR2: MNHEY, SMNVEV (reference sequence). Trimming took 6 bases from V and 2 from J, leaving 18 bases between them. The CDR3 spells CASSPAAAGATDTQYF. CDR3 DNA: TGTGCCAGCAGCCCCGCGGCGGCGGGGGCCACAGATACGCAGTATTTT.

The CDR3 sequence: CASSEGAYQPQHF. The CDR3, as DNA: TGTGCCAGCAGTGAAGGTGCCTATCAGCCCCAGCATTTT. V is TRBV6-1 and J is TRBJ1-5; no clear D gene. This CDR3 contains 13 residues. CDR1 MNHNS and CDR2 SASEGT come from the germline V gene. V lost 1 base, J lost 5 bases, and 6 bases lay in between.

In this sample, this clone turned up once. The chain is built from TRBV27 and TRBJ1-6; 8 bases map to TRBD1. The J segment lost 7 bases and the V segment lost 3 bases, leaving 5 bases of the junction unmatched. CDR1 and CDR2 from the germline V gene are MNHEY and SMNVEV (reference sequence). The length of the CDR3 is 15 residues. The CDR3 sequence is CASSFGQGTNSPLHF. The CDR3 DNA follows: TGTGCCAGCAGTTTCGGACAGGGTACAAATTCACCCCTCCACTTT.

V gene TRBV29-1 combines with J gene TRBJ1-1, with D possibly TRBD1 on 5 matching bases. The germline V gene has CDR1 SQVTM and CDR2 ANQGSEA. V lost 0 bases to trimming and J lost 4 bases, with 12 bases between them. The CDR3 totals 14 residues. CDR3 amino acids: CSVEEVAGTTEAFF. The CDR3 DNA is TGCAGCGTTGAAGAAGTAGCAGGGACCACTGAAGCTTTCTTT.

The chain couples TRBV27 to TRBJ1-5, with 7 bases that match TRBD1. Germline-derived CDR1 and CDR2 are MNHEY and SMNVEV (reference sequence). The CDR3 has 14 amino acids. The J segment lost 2 bases and the V segment lost 5 bases, leaving 3 bases of the junction unmatched. The CDR3 bases are TGTGCCAGCAGTCCTGGACAGGGCAATCAGCCCCAGCATTTT. The encoded protein is CASSPGQGNQPQHF.

The rearrangement joins TRBV9 to TRBJ2-7, with D possibly TRBD2 on 5 matching bases. This CDR3 is 15 amino acids long. Trimming removed 1 base at V and 5 bases at J, with 16 bases between. Per the germline V gene, CDR1 is SGDLS and CDR2 is YYNGEE. The CDR3 here is CASSVTILGFDEQYF. In DNA form, the CDR3 reads TGTGCCAGCAGCGTAACGATACTAGGGTTCGACGAGCAGTACTTC.

V is TRBV18 and J is TRBJ1-1, with 10 positions matching TRBD1. There are 14 residues in the CDR3. The V gene end was trimmed by 6 bases and the J gene end by 1 base; junction bases not matched to a gene: 2. Germline CDR1 reads KGHSH; CDR2 reads LQKENI. CDR3 in DNA: TGTGCCAGCTCCTGGACAGGGGGGAACACTGAAGCTTTCTTT. It specifies CASSWTGGNTEAFF.

The J gene is TRBJ1-1, the V gene TRBV10-3; D remains unclear. Trimming cost V 0 bases and J 6 bases, with 8 bases left between them. Germline CDR1 reads ENHRY; CDR2 reads SYGVKD. The CDR3 spans 13 residues. The CDR3 nucleotides are TGTGCCATCAGTGAGTCGTTAGCCCCTGAAGCTTTCTTT. Encoded protein: CAISESLAPEAFF.

The chain is built from TRBV5-1 and TRBJ2-1, with D unresolved. The CDR3 is made up of 12 amino acids. Germline V gene lookup returns CDR1 SGHRS and CDR2 YFSETQ. V gave up 0 bases and J gave up 7 bases, with 5 bases separating them. CDR3 loop: CASSLAQNEQFF. CDR3 DNA sequence: TGCGCCAGCAGCTTGGCCCAGAATGAGCAGTTCTTC.

The chain joins TRBV12-3 or TRBV12-4 to TRBJ1-4; D is ambiguous. V lost 8 bases to trimming and J lost 5 bases, with 3 bases between them. The CDR3 covers 10 residues. Here the CDR3 reads CASGNEKLFF. The CDR3 DNA sequence: TGTGCCAGCGGGAATGAAAAACTGTTTTTT.

The chain carries TRBV12-5 and TRBJ2-7, with D tentatively TRBD1 (6 bases). CDR3 length equals 14 residues. Trimming removed 3 bases from V and 3 bases from J, with 12 bases in between. CDR1 LGHNT and CDR2 FRNRAP come from the germline V gene. The CDR3 DNA reads TGTGCTAGTGGTTTCGGACAGCCGGGCTACGAGCAGTACTTC. Protein product: CASGFGQPGYEQYF.

The V call is TRBV11-3, the J call TRBJ2-5, with a tentative D call TRBD1 (6 bases). Trimming stripped 5 bases from V and 1 base from J, with 14 bases between. This CDR3 has 15 amino acids. CDR1 and CDR2 from the germline V gene are SGHNT and YENEEA. This chain's CDR3 is CASSTGTLIQETQYF. The CDR3 bases are TGTGCCAGCAGCACCGGGACACTTATCCAAGAGACCCAGTACTTC. Full variable domain (missing parts from reference TRBV11-3 and TRBJ2-5): EAGVVQSPRYKIIEKKQPVAFWCNPISGHNTLYWYLQNLGQGPELLIRYENEEAVDDSQLPKDRFSAERLKGVDSTLKIQPAELGDSAVYLCASSTGTLIQETQYFGPGTRLLVL.

V gene TRBV2 combines with J gene TRBJ2-7, with D perhaps matching TRBD2 (6 bases). Germline-derived CDR1 and CDR2 are SNHLY and FYNNEI. Trimming left V 2 bases short and J 7 bases short, with 9 bases between. The CDR3 covers 12 residues. CDR3 in amino acids: CASSELAGEQYF. In DNA, the CDR3 is TGTGCCAGCAGTGAACTCGCGGGAGAGCAGTACTTC. The full variable domain, with the rest looked up from reference TRBV2 and TRBJ2-7, is EPEVTQTPSHQVTQMGQEVILRCVPISNHLYFYWYRQILGQKVEFLVSFYNNEISEKSEIFDDQFSVERPDGSNFTLKIRSTKLEDSAMYFCASSELAGEQYFGPGTRLTVT.